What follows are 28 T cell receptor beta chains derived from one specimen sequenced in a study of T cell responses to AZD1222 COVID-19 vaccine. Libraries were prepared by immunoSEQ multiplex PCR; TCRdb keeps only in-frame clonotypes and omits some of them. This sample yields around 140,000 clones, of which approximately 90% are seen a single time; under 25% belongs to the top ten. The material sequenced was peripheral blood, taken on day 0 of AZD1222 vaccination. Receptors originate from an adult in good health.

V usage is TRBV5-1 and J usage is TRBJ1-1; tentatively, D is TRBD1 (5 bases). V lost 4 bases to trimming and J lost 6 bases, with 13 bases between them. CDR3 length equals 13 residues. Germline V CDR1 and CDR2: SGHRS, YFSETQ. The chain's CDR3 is CASSKTEGSEAFF. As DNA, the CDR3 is TGCGCCAGCAGCAAGACAGAGGGTTCTGAAGCTTTCTTT.

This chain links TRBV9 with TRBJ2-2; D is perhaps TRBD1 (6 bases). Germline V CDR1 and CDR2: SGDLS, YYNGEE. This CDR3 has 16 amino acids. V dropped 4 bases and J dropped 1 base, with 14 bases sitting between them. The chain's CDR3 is CASSTRDTKNTGELFF. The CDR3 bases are TGTGCCAGCAGCACCCGGGACACCAAGAACACCGGGGAGCTGTTTTTT.

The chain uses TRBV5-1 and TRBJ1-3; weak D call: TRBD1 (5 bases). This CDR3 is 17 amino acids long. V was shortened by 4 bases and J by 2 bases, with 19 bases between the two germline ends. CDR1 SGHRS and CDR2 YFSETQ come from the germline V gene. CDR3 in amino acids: CASSLGGRENPGNTIYF. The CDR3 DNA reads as TGCGCCAGCAGCCTCGGGGGGAGAGAAAACCCTGGAAACACCATATATTTT.

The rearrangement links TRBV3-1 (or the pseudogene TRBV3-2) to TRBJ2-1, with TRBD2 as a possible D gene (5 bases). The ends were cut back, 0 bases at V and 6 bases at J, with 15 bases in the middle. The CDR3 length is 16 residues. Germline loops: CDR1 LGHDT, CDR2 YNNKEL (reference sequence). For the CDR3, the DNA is TGTGCCAGCAGCCAAGATCTTTCCGGGATCCCCAATGAGCAGTTCTTC. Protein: CASSQDLSGIPNEQFF.

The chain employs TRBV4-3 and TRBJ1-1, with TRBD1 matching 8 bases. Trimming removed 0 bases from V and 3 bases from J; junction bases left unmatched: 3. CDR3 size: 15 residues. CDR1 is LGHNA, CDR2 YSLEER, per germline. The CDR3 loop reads CASSQDNRGDTEAFF. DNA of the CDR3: TGCGCCAGCAGCCAAGATAACAGGGGGGACACTGAAGCTTTCTTT.

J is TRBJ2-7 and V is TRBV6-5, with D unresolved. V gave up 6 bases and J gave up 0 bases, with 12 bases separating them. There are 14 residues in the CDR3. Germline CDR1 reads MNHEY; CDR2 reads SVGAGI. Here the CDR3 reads CASRTTGFSYEQYF. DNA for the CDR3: TGTGCCAGCAGAACCACTGGTTTCTCCTACGAGCAGTACTTC.

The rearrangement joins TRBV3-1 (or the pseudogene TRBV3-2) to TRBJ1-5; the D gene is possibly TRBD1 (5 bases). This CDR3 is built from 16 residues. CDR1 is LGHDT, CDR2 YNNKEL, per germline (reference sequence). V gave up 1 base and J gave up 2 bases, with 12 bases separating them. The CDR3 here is CASSQGWGGGNQPQHF. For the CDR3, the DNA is TGTGCCAGCAGCCAAGGATGGGGGGGTGGCAATCAGCCCCAGCATTTT.

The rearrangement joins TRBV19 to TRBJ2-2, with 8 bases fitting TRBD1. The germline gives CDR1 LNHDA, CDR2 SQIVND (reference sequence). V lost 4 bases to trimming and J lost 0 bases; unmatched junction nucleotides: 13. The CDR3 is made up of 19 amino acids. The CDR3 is CASSSEQGGVFTNTGELFF. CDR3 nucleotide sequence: TGTGCCAGTAGTAGCGAACAGGGGGGAGTATTCACGAACACCGGGGAGCTGTTTTTT.

This CDR3 reads CASSPASVDYEQYF. The CDR3 nucleotides read TGTGCCAGCTCACCTGCGTCCGTGGACTACGAGCAGTACTTC. The V call is TRBV18, the J call TRBJ2-7; D call uncertain. There are 14 residues in the CDR3. The germline V gene encodes CDR1 KGHSH and CDR2 LQKENI. Trimming removed 3 bases at V and 3 bases at J, with 12 bases between. The full variable domain, rest sourced from reference TRBV18 and TRBJ2-7, is NAGVMQNPRHLVRRRGQEARLRCSPMKGHSHVYWYRQLPEEGLKFMVYLQKENIIDESGMPKERFSAEFPKEGPSILRIQQVVRGDSAAYFCASSPASVDYEQYFGPGTRLTVT.

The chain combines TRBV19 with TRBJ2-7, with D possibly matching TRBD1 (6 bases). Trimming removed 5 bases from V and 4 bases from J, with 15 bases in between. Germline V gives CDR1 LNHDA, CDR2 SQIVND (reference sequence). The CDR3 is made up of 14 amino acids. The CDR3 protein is CASSWGLGQYEQYF. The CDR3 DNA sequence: TGTGCCAGTAGTTGGGGGTTGGGACAATACGAGCAGTACTTC.

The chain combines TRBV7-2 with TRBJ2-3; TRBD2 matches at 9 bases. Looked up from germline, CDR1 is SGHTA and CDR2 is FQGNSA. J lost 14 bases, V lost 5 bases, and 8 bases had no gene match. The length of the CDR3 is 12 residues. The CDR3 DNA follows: TGTGCCAGCAGCCTGAGCGGGGGGCGCTGGTATTTT. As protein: CASSLSGGRWYF.

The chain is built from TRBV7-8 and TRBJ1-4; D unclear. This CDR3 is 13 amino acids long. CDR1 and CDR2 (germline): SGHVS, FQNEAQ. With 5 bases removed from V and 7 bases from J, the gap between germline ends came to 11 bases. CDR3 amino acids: CASSPHGSEKLFF. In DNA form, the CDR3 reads TGTGCCAGCAGCCCCCACGGGAGTGAAAAACTGTTTTTT.

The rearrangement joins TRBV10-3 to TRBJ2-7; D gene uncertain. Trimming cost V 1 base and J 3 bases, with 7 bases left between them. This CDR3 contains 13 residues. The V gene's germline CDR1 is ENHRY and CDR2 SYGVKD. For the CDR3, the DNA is TGTGCCATCAGTGAGTTGGGATACTACGAGCAGTACTTC. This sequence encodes CAISELGYYEQYF.

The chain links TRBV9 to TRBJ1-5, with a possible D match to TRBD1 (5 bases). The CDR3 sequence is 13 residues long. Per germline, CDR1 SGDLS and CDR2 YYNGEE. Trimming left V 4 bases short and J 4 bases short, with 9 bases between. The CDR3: CASSRGGNQPQHF. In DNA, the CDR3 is TGTGCCAGCAGCCGGGGGGGAAATCAGCCCCAGCATTTT.

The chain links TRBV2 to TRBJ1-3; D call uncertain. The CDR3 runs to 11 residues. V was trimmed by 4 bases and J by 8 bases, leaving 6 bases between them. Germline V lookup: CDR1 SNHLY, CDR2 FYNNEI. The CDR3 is CASSGRDTIYF. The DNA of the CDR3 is TGTGCCAGCAGTGGTCGGGACACCATATATTTT.

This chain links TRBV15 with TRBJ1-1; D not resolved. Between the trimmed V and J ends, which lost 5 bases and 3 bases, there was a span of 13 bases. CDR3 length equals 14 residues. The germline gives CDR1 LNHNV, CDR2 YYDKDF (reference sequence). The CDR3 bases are TGTGCCACCAGCTTTCAACCGAGGGACACTGAAGCTTTCTTT. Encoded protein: CATSFQPRDTEAFF.

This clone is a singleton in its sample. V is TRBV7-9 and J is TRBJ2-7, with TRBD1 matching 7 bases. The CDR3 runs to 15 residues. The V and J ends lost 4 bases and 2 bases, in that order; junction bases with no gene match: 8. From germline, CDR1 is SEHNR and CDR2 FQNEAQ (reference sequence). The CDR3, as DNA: TGTGCCAGCAGCTATAGGGACAGTGCTACCTACGAGCAGTACTTC. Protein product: CASSYRDSATYEQYF.

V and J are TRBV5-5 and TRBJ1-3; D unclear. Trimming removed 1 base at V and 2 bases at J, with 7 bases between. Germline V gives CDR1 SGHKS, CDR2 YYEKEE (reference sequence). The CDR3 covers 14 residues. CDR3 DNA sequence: TGTGCCAGCAGCTTGACGGGAACTGGAAACACCATATATTTT. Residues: CASSLTGTGNTIYF.

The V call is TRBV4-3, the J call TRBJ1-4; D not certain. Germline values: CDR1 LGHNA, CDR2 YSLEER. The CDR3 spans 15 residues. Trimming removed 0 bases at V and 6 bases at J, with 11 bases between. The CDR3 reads CASSQDQWVDEKLFF. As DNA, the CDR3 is TGCGCCAGCAGCCAAGATCAATGGGTGGATGAAAAACTGTTTTTT.

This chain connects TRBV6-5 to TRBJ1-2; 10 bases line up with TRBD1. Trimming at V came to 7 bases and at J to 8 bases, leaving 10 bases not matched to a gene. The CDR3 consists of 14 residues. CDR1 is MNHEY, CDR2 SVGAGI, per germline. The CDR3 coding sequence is TGTGCCAGCACCGGACAGGGGGGACTGGAAGGCTACACCTTC. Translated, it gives CASTGQGGLEGYTF.

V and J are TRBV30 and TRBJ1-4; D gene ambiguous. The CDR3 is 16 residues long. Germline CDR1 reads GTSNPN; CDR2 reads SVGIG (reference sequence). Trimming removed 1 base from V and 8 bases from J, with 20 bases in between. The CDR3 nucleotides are TGTGCCTGGAGTGACGGCATTTTAAGGGTGGGAGAAAAACTGTTTTTT. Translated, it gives CAWSDGILRVGEKLFF.

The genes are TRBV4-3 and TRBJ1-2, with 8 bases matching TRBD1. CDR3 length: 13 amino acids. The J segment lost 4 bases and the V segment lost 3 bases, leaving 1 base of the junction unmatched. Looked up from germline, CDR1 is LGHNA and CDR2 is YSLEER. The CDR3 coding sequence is TGCGCCAGCAGCCACGGACAGGGCTATGGCTACACCTTC. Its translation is CASSHGQGYGYTF.

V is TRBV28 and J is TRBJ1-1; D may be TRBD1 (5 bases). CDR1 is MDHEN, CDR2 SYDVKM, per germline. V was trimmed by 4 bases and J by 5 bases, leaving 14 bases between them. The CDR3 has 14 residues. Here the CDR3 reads CASSSDKGRTEAFF. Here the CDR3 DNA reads TGTGCCAGCAGTTCAGACAAGGGGAGGACTGAAGCTTTCTTT.

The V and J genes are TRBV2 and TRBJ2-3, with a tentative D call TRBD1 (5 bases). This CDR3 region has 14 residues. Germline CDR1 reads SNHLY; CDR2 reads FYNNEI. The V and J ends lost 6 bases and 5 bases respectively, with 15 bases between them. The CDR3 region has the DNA TGTGCCAGCAGAGAAAGGACAAGTGGAGATACGCAGTATTTT. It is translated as CASRERTSGDTQYF.

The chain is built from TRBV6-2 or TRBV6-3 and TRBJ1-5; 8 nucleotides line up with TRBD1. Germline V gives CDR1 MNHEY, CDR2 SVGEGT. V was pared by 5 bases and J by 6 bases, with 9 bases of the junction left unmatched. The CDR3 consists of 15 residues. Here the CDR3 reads CASSPQSGGGQPQHF. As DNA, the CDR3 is TGTGCCAGCAGTCCACAATCAGGGGGCGGTCAGCCCCAGCATTTT.

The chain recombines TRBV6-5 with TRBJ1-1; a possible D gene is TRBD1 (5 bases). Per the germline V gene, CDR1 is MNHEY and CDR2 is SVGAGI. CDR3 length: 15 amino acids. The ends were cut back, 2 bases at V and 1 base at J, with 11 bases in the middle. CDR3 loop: CASSYQTARNTEAFF. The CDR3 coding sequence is TGTGCCAGCAGTTACCAGACAGCTCGGAACACTGAAGCTTTCTTT.

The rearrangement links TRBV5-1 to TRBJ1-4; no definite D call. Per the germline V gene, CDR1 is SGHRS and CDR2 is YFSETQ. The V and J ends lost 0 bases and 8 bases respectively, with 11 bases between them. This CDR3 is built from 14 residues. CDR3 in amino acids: CASSLGVGGEKLFF. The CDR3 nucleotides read TGCGCCAGCAGCTTGGGTGTGGGTGGCGAAAAACTGTTTTTT.

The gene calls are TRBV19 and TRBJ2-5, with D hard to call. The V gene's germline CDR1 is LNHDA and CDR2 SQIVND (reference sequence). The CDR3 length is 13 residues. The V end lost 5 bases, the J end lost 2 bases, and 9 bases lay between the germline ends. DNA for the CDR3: TGTGCCAGTAGTGACACCCGACAAGAGACCCAGTACTTC. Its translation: CASSDTRQETQYF.